This paragraph covers one TCR beta chain sequence. The antigen it binds to is not known. Base qualities were left out, and no much larger clone turns up one base away. TCR CDR3 regions were amplified from genomic DNA by multiplex PCR using the deep immunoSEQ assay. Extracted genomic DNA from each cell subset was distributed evenly across all wells of several immunoSEQ 96-well plates, and each plate was treated as a replicate. For sorted subsets, around 0.2 ug genomic DNA, equal to tens of thousands of T cell genomes, was loaded into each replicate PCR. The purified libraries were quantified using a Qubit 3.0 fluorometer, sized with a Bioanalyzer 2100, and then quantified again using the KAPA Library Quantification kit. Each immunoSEQ 96-well plate was sequenced on its own single-read 150-cycle Illumina NextSeq 550 flow cell. In the authors' own workflow: The immunoSEQ output contained only junctional sequences without quality scores, so filtering could not match that applied to full-length reads. Sequences were annotated with PyIR, a Python wrapper for IgBLAST v1.9, using IMGT germline references to assign V/J genes and CDR3. Reads were filtered out if the reads had weak V/J assignments (E-value above 1e-6), no CDR3, stop codons, out-of-frame junctions, or ambiguous translated residues. V3J clonotypes were defined as sequences sharing an identical inferred V gene, J gene, and CDR3 amino acid sequence. Percentage overlap between repertoires was computed as shared unique clonotypes divided by the size of the smaller repertoire. Repertoire richness was assessed with RTK rarefaction, the Chao1 estimator, and Recon v2.1 estimates of unobserved clonotypes. For all TCRbeta clonotypes obtained by the gDNA method from a few donors, generation probabilities were computed with OLGA. Held by TCRdb, this immuneACCESS table contains in-frame sequences only and omits some clones. Under half of the omission traces to an unresolved V gene where checked; the cause of the rest is unknown. The D gene and trimming were derived from the DNA, and the V and J assignments and clone size from that table. The sample yields over a million clones; roughly 80% were counted once. Approximately 1.5% of the sample rests with the top ten.

This specimen belongs to a study of shared clonotypes between healthy human individuals (dated by TCRdb to the early 2020s). About the study as a whole: Two women and a few men aged 18 to 49 years were included in the cohort. Per donor, leukapheresis produced somewhere between about 0.94 and 9 billion PBMCs. To estimate repertoire size and how much clonotypes are shared between individuals, the study performed deep sequencing of blood TCR repertoires from a few healthy adults. For each donor, CD4 naive and CD4 memory were each given three plates, CD8 naive was given two plates, and CD8 memory was given one plate. Different laboratories and diverse techniques were used to prepare libraries and sequence TCR repertoires, to increase sequencing depth and limit assay-specific biases. Overall study results and their limits: Pairwise subsampling indicated that sequencing depth was expected to affect the degree of clonotype sharing among donors. Estimated clonotype richness was generally larger for naive than for memory subsets. Rarefaction of sorted-subset datasets indicated incomplete sequencing despite the large sequencing depth. Clonotypes shared by all four sorted-subset donors showed higher generation probabilities than non-shared clonotypes. Across four donors, approximately 4.6% of naive CD4, approximately 3.6% of naive CD8, roughly 2.3% of memory CD4, and approximately 0.4% of memory CD8 clonotypes were shared. Only blood was sampled, and tissue TCR repertoires likely differ from those in blood. Because the study included a small number of donors, the genetic and exposure-history diversity represented was limited.

Donors were healthy HIV-negative adults with no recently reported acute infections or vaccinations. Every donor was a Caucasian adult living in Nashville, Tennessee, USA. CD4+ T cells were enriched through magnetic negative selection, after which naive cells were positively selected on CD45RA and the remaining negative fraction served as the memory subset. Blood was collected by leukapheresis, and PBMCs were isolated by Ficoll-Histopaque density gradient centrifugation and then cryopreserved in liquid nitrogen vapor phase. Analytical flow cytometry was used to check the purity and quantity of every magnetically sorted T cell population. Genomic DNA was isolated from every sorted fraction and measured by UV absorbance on a Nanodrop 2000c. Based on the germline V gene, the CDR1 and CDR2 sequences are SQVTM and ANQGSEA. V drops 6 bases and J drops 8 bases, leaving 16 bases in between. The CDR3 runs 12 amino acids, cysteine and phenylalanine included. Only the CDR3 region is kept as DNA, spanning 36 bases read in frame from base 1.

The clonotype originates from a man aged 18 to 35 in good health. The rearrangement combines TRBV29-1 with TRBJ1-2; TRBD1 is possibly the D segment (5 matching bases). Material: memory CD4+ T cells sorted from blood. The sample's cell subset or site, from its label and the paper: CD45RA-negative fraction. The DNA sequence is as follows: TGCAGCGTCCGTTCCCAAAGGGGCGGCTACACCTTC. The translation is CSVRSQRGGYTF.